One sample yielded the 22 T cell receptor beta chains listed below, sequenced in a study of shared clonotypes between healthy human individuals. Only in-frame clones appear in the TCRdb table, and some are missing; sequencing was by immunoSEQ multiplex PCR. The data show a few hundred thousand clones, roughly four fifths seen once. Material for sequencing was PBMCs. The receptors here all came from a woman between 35 and 50 years old in good health. Some clones in this sample may be carry-over from other donors' samples.

This clone was picked up one time. The J gene is TRBJ2-7, the V gene TRBV27; 9 bases map to TRBD2. Germline assignment: CDR1 MNHEY and CDR2 SMNVEV (reference sequence). The CDR3 sequence is 17 residues long. Trimming took 5 bases from V and 3 from J; bases not matched to a gene: 14. The CDR3 region is CASSTPTGTSSIYEQYF. The DNA for the CDR3 is TGTGCCAGCAGTACCCCCACCGGGACTAGCTCCATCTACGAGCAGTACTTC.

The chain carries TRBV25-1 and TRBJ2-7; 7 bases match TRBD2. The germline CDR1 and CDR2 sequences are MGHDK and SYGVNS. J was trimmed by 5 bases and V by 0 bases; bases with no gene match: 16. The CDR3 is 18 amino acids. CDR3 DNA: TGTGCCAGCAGTGAATACGGGTTAAATGGCGGGAGATTCGACGAGCAGTACTTC. Translated, it gives CASSEYGLNGGRFDEQYF.

This clone was counted between two and nine times. This sequence joins TRBV30 and TRBJ2-1; TRBD2 agrees at 9 bases. Germline V gene data show CDR1 as GTSNPN and CDR2 as SVGIG (reference sequence). Unmatched junction bases numbered 7, after V lost 1 base and J lost 9 bases. This CDR3 contains 14 residues. DNA for the CDR3: TGTGCCTGGAGTGGTAGCGGGAGATTTGGTGAGCAGTTCTTC. The encoded protein is CAWSGSGRFGEQFF.

The chain uses TRBV9 and TRBJ2-2, with TRBD2 identical over 8 bases. The CDR3 extends over 17 amino acids. With 5 bases clipped from V and 3 bases from J, the junction kept 12 bases outside the gene matches. The germline CDR1 and CDR2 sequences are SGDLS and YYNGEE. CDR3 nucleotide sequence: TGTGCCAGCAGTGGAGGTAGCGGGAAGGTGGACACCGGGGAGCTGTTTTTT. It yields the protein CASSGGSGKVDTGELFF.

This clone was counted between two and nine times. The chain recombines TRBV7-9 with TRBJ2-1, with 11 bases fitting TRBD2. V lost 6 bases and J lost 6; bases outside the gene matches: 10. The CDR3 runs to 16 residues. Germline V lookup: CDR1 SEHNR, CDR2 FQNEAQ (reference sequence). The CDR3 is CASRHDSGRARNEQFF. The DNA of the CDR3 is TGTGCCAGCAGACACGATAGCGGGAGGGCCCGCAATGAGCAGTTCTTC.

The chain is built from TRBV28 and TRBJ2-7; tentative D call: TRBD2 (6 bases). Germline loops: CDR1 MDHEN, CDR2 SYDVKM. V was cut by 6 bases and J by 9 bases, with 15 bases left in between. CDR3 length equals 12 residues. The CDR3 loop reads CASSPGRRGQYF. CDR3 coding DNA: TGTGCCAGCAGCCCCGGCCGGAGGGGGCAGTACTTC. The whole variable domain, filled in from reference TRBV28 and TRBJ2-7, reads DVKVTQSSRYLVKRTGEKVFLECVQDMDHENMFWYRQDPGLGLRLIYFSYDVKMKEKGDIPEGYSVSREKKERFSLILESASTNQTSMYLCASSPGRRGQYFGPGTRLTVT.

The chain recombines TRBV7-2 with TRBJ1-1, with unresolved D. The CDR3 contains 15 residues. V lost 1 base and J 5 bases, leaving 14 bases between the germline ends. CDR1 is SGHTA, CDR2 FQGNSA, per germline. CDR3 DNA: TGTGCCAGCAGCTTAGGTTGGGGAATGGAGACTGAAGCTTTCTTT. The encoded protein is CASSLGWGMETEAFF.

The chain has TRBV9 and TRBJ2-7, with D uncertain. Germline lookup yields CDR1 SGDLS and CDR2 YYNGEE. With 0 bases removed from V and 0 bases from J, the gap between germline ends came to 7 bases. The CDR3 runs to 14 residues. As DNA, the CDR3 is TGTGCCAGCAGCGTAGATGCTAGCTCCTACGAGCAGTACTTC. It encodes CASSVDASSYEQYF.

This clone has just one count. V usage is TRBV7-2 and J usage is TRBJ1-3; tentative D call: TRBD1 (6 bases). The CDR3 has 15 amino acids. CDR1 is SGHTA and CDR2 is FQGNSA in the germline V gene. Between the trimmed V and J ends, which lost 6 bases and 2 bases, there was a span of 14 bases. CDR3 nucleotide sequence: TGTGCCAGCAGTCCGGCGGGGGGCCCTGGAAACACCATATATTTT. Amino acid sequence: CASSPAGGPGNTIYF. Full variable domain (rest looked up from reference TRBV7-2 and TRBJ1-3): GAGVSQSPSNKVTEKGKDVELRCDPISGHTALYWYRQSLGQGLEFLIYFQGNSAPDKSGLPSDRFSAERTGGSVSTLTIQRTQQEDSAVYLCASSPAGGPGNTIYFGEGSWLTVV.

The rearrangement links TRBV30 to TRBJ1-2; no clear D. Germline V CDR1 and CDR2: GTSNPN, SVGIG (reference sequence). V gave up 0 bases and J gave up 4 bases, with 6 bases separating them. The CDR3 length is 12 residues. The CDR3 sequence: CAWSVSIYGYTF. The CDR3 DNA reads TGTGCCTGGAGTGTGAGTATCTATGGCTACACCTTC.

For this clone: A much larger clone differs from this one at a single base, so this may be a read error. The chain combines TRBV4-2 with TRBJ2-6; 9 bases are a match to TRBD2. The germline V gene has CDR1 LGHNA and CDR2 YNFKEQ. The CDR3 is made up of 16 amino acids. This CDR3 reads CASVAGDFSGTNVLTF. The CDR3 bases are TGTGCCAGCGTAGCGGGAGACTTTTCTGGGACCAACGTCCTGACTTTC.

The chain joins TRBV29-1 to TRBJ2-1; TRBD2 agrees at 10 bases. There are 14 residues in the CDR3. Germline values: CDR1 SQVTM, CDR2 ANQGSEA. V lost 1 base, J lost 15 bases, and 12 bases stayed unmatched. This CDR3 is CSVEVSASGRGGFF. In DNA, the CDR3 is TGCAGCGTTGAAGTTAGCGCTAGCGGGAGAGGGGGGTTCTTC.

This clone was seen more than once but under ten times. The chain employs TRBV19 and TRBJ2-6, with D perhaps assigned TRBD1 or TRBD2 (5 bases each). The V end lost 5 bases, the J end lost 4 bases, and 12 bases lay between the germline ends. The germline V gene has CDR1 LNHDA and CDR2 SQIVND (reference sequence). The CDR3 is made up of 15 amino acids. CDR3 nucleotide sequence: TGTGCCAGTAGTCCACCAGGGACGGGGGCCAACGTCCTGACTTTC. This sequence encodes CASSPPGTGANVLTF.

This clone has just a few counts. CDR3 region: CASSISAESTDTQYF. CDR3 nucleotides: TGTGCCAGTAGTATCTCAGCGGAAAGCACAGATACGCAGTATTTT. V and J are TRBV19 and TRBJ2-3; maybe TRBD2 (5 bases). CDR3 length: 15 amino acids. The V end was cut by 3 bases, the J end by 0 bases, with 10 bases between. The V gene's germline CDR1 is LNHDA and CDR2 SQIVND (reference sequence).

The V and J genes are TRBV18 and TRBJ1-3; TRBD1 might be the D (6 bases). V lost 4 bases, J lost 1 base, and 17 bases lay in between. Germline loops: CDR1 KGHSH, CDR2 LQKENI. The CDR3 length is 17 residues. CDR3 sequence reads: CASSLGTGSGSGNTIYF. The CDR3 nucleotides are TGTGCCAGCTCACTGGGCACAGGGTCCGGGTCTGGAAACACCATATATTTT.

To note about this clone: A far larger clone is one nucleotide away, so this likely arose from a read error. The CDR3 nucleotides are TGTGCCAGCAGTGAGAGCGGGGCAGGGGGTAACGAGCAGTACTTC. It codes for CASSESGAGGNEQYF. V usage is TRBV6-1 and J usage is TRBJ2-7; D is perhaps TRBD1 or TRBD2 (7 bases each). Germline-derived CDR1 and CDR2 are MNHNS and SASEGT. The V and J ends lost 3 bases and 5 bases respectively, with 17 bases between them. The CDR3 totals 15 residues.

The sample holds a few counts of this clone. This chain links TRBV6-5 with TRBJ1-5; D gene ambiguous. The V gene lost 2 bases and the J gene lost 0 bases, with 8 bases spanning the gap. Per germline, CDR1 MNHEY and CDR2 SVGAGI. The CDR3 sequence is 15 residues long. The chain's CDR3 is CASSYEGYSNQPQHF. The CDR3 DNA follows: TGTGCCAGCAGTTACGAGGGCTATAGCAATCAGCCCCAGCATTTT.

The rearrangement links TRBV7-2 to TRBJ1-5, with D perhaps matching TRBD1 (5 bases). The CDR3 loop spans 13 amino acids. The V gene lost 6 bases and the J gene lost 3 bases, with 9 bases spanning the gap. The germline V gene has CDR1 SGHTA and CDR2 FQGNSA. DNA of the CDR3: TGTGCCAGCAGGATGGGACCCAATCAGCCCCAGCATTTT. It encodes CASRMGPNQPQHF. Full variable domain (rest looked up from reference TRBV7-2 and TRBJ1-5): GAGVSQSPSNKVTEKGKDVELRCDPISGHTALYWYRQSLGQGLEFLIYFQGNSAPDKSGLPSDRFSAERTGGSVSTLTIQRTQQEDSAVYLCASRMGPNQPQHFGDGTRLSIL.

At least ten counts were recorded for this clone. This chain joins TRBV11-2 and TRBJ2-7, with D possibly TRBD2 on 5 matching bases. CDR3 length equals 16 residues. The germline V gene has CDR1 SGHAT and CDR2 FQNNGV. The V end lost 0 bases, the J end lost 2 bases, and 14 bases lay between the germline ends. This CDR3 reads CASSLEAALAPYEQYF. In nucleotides, the CDR3 is TGTGCCAGCAGCTTAGAGGCGGCCCTAGCCCCCTACGAGCAGTACTTC.

The rearrangement links TRBV11-2 to TRBJ1-2; D is perhaps TRBD1 (5 bases). Trimming took 1 base from V and 5 from J, leaving 11 bases between them. Per germline, CDR1 SGHAT and CDR2 FQNNGV. The CDR3 extends over 14 amino acids. The CDR3 here is CASSLVARDYGYTF. The CDR3 DNA is TGTGCCAGCAGCTTAGTTGCCAGGGATTATGGCTACACCTTC. Filled out from reference TRBV11-2 and TRBJ1-2, the complete variable domain reads EAGVAQSPRYKIIEKRQSVAFWCNPISGHATLYWYQQILGQGPKLLIQFQNNGVVDDSQLPKDRFSAERLKGVDSTLKIQPAKLEDSAVYLCASSLVARDYGYTFGSGTRLTVV.

This clone was observed a handful of times. The gene calls are TRBV7-9 and TRBJ2-2; the D gene is possibly TRBD1 (6 bases). Germline CDR1 is SEHNR and CDR2 is FQNEAQ (reference sequence). This CDR3 region has 15 residues. Trimming cost V 2 bases and J 3 bases, with 10 bases left between them. In nucleotides, the CDR3 is TGTGCCAGCAGCTTACCAGGGGCCGACACCGGGGAGCTGTTTTTT. Translating it yields CASSLPGADTGELFF. Looking up the rest from reference TRBV7-9 and TRBJ2-2 gives the full variable domain: DTGVSQNPRHKITKRGQNVTFRCDPISEHNRLYWYRQTLGQGPEFLTYFQNEAQLEKSRLLSDRFSAERPKGSFSTLEIQRTEQGDSAMYLCASSLPGADTGELFFGEGSRLTVL.

The J gene is TRBJ1-2, the V gene TRBV7-2; D gene ambiguous. The CDR3 covers 13 residues. The V gene lost 0 bases and the J gene lost 5 bases, with 7 bases spanning the gap. The V gene's germline CDR1 is SGHTA and CDR2 FQGNSA. The CDR3 sequence is CASSLAGRYGYTF. Written as DNA, the CDR3 is TGTGCCAGCAGCTTAGCCGGCAGATATGGCTACACCTTC.